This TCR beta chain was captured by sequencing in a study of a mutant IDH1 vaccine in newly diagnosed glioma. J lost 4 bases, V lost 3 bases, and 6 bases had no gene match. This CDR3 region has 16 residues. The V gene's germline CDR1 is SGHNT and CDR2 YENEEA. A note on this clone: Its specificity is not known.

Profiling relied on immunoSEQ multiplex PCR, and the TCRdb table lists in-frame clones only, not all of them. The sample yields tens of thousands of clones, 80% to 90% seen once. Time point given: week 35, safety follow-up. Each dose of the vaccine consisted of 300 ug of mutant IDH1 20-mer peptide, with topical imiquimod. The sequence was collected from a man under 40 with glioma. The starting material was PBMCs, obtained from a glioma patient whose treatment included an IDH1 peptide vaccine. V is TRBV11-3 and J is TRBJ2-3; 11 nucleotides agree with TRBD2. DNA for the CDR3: TGTGCCAGCAGCTTTAGCGGGGGGGCCGCACCAGATACGCAGTATTTT. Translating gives CASSFSGGAAPDTQYF.